This T cell receptor (beta chain) was profiled in a study of post-analysis software for immune sequencing data. Study-level background: Recorded disease courses covered relapsing-remitting, secondary progressive and progressive-relapsing multiple sclerosis. Some patients had no subtype annotation. Whole-study results and caveats: Five TRBV segments appeared more often in patients than in controls, and TRBV5-6, TRBV5-1 and TRBV20-1 were among these. Under F measure analysis, samples from one preparation batch co-clustered strongly. When compared against controls, multiple sclerosis patients showed significantly lower normalized Chao1 diversity.

TCR beta cDNA libraries included unique molecular identifiers. When 1 to 10 million T cells were used, they gave hundreds of thousands of cDNA molecules. TCRdb re-derived calls from the PCR reads in MiXCR, one entry per CDR3 protein. The sample holds some 800,000 distinct CDR3 sequences, roughly 46% seen once. Trimming removed 6 bases from V and 3 bases from J, with 15 bases in between. This CDR3 has 15 residues. Germline CDR1 is ENHRY and CDR2 is SYGVKD. Worth noting for this clonotype: Its target is unknown.

The source of this sequence is a girl aged 10 to 17 with multiple sclerosis. J is TRBJ2-1 and V is TRBV10-3; D may be TRBD2 (5 bases). The sequencing sample was made of blood. The CDR3 DNA sequence: TGTGCCATCAGGAATATGGACTCGATCTACAATGAGCAGTTCTTC. This translates into CAIRNMDSIYNEQFF.